This T cell receptor (beta chain) was profiled in a study of shared clonotypes between healthy human individuals. Study-wide context: Aged between 18 and 49, the donors were two women and three men.

Comments on this clone: Its antigen is unidentified.

Each subset's genomic DNA was shared equally among a number of immunoSEQ plates. Some 30,000 T cell genomes, or around 180 ng DNA, went into the sorted-subset replicate PCRs. Assay used: immunoSEQ multiplex PCR; TCRdb lists only in-frame clones, some missing. This sample has about 2.4 million clones; around nine tenths occur once, and the top ten carry roughly 0.15%. Trimming took 2 bases from V and 4 from J, leaving 18 bases between them. The CDR3 sequence is 16 residues long. Germline loops: CDR1 LGHNA, CDR2 YSLEER. The study, taken as a whole, reports: Of the naive CD4 clonotypes, about 5.4% were shared across a few donors.

What was sequenced was naive CD4+ T cells sorted from blood. Subset given: CD45RA+ positively selected. This clonotype was sampled from a man aged 18 to 35 in good health. V is TRBV4-3 and J is TRBJ2-7; D may match TRBD1 or TRBD2 (6 bases each). The CDR3 sequence: CASSQRGVAGRYEQYF. The CDR3 DNA follows: TGCGCCAGCAGCCAAAGGGGGGTTGCGGGTCGGTACGAGCAGTACTTC.